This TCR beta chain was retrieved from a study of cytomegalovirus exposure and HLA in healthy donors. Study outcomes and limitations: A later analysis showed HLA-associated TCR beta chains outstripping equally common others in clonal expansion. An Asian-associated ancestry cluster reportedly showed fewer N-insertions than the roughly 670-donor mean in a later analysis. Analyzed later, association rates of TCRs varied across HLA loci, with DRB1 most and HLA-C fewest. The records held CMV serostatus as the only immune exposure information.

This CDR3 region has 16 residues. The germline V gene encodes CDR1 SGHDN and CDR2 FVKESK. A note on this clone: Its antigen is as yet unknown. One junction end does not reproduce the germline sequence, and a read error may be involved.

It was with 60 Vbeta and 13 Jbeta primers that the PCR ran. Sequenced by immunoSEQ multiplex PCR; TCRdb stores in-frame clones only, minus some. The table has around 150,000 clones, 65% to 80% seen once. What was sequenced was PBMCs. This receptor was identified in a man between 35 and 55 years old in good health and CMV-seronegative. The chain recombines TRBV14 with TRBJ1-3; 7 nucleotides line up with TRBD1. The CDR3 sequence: CTSSQVGGGFGNTIYF. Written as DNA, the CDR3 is TGTACCAGCAGCCAAGTCGGAGGGGGCTTTGGAAACACCATATATTTT.